Below, 32 T cell receptor beta chains from the same sample are listed, as sequenced in a study of tumor and adjacent non-tumor tissue in lung cancer (dated by TCRdb to 2016 to 2019). Library creation used multiplex PCR. Sequencing instrument: Illumina HiSeq 2500. Following protocols modified from ARM-PCR, the researchers constructed TCRbeta libraries through three rounds of nested PCR with primers (Table S4). Through fastp at Q25 and MiXCR, TCRdb rebuilt clones from the public reads, retaining in-frame beta chains. Rows with one shared CDR3 protein collapse into an entry with the most common genes and DNA. The sample contains around 200,000 distinct CDR3 sequences, 71% of them found a single time. The top ten clonotypes cover under 30% of the sample. RNA was extracted from bulk unsorted tissue and checked for quality with a NanoDrop ND-1000 and an Agilent 2100. The source material was lung tumor tissue. The receptors shown here come from a man between 60 and 70 years old with non-small cell lung cancer.

The chain employs TRBV12-3 or TRBV12-4 and TRBJ1-1; D remains unclear. Trimming left V 3 bases short and J 7 bases short, with 12 bases between. This CDR3 region has 13 residues. The CDR3: CASSLQDGNEAFF. The CDR3 region has the DNA TGTGCCAGCAGTTTGCAGGACGGTAATGAAGCTTTCTTT.

The table lists this clonotype with many counts. The chain has TRBV29-1 and TRBJ2-3; no firm D call. V lost 8 bases to trimming and J lost 3 bases, with 12 bases between them. This CDR3 spans 12 amino acids. Germline assignment: CDR1 SQVTM and CDR2 ANQGSEA. CDR3 nucleotides: TGCAGCCCGACATTAGGGACAGATACGCAGTATTTT. Protein: CSPTLGTDTQYF.

This clonotype was seen repeatedly, ten times or more. V gene TRBV5-6 combines with J gene TRBJ2-7; the match to TRBD1 covers 8 bases. The CDR3 has 13 amino acids. Germline lookup yields CDR1 SGHDT and CDR2 YYEEEE. Trimming cost V 4 bases and J 5 bases; bases outside gene matches: 5. CDR3 sequence: CASSPPGQDEQYF. In nucleotides, the CDR3 is TGTGCCAGCAGCCCACCGGGACAGGACGAGCAGTACTTC. Supplemented by reference TRBV5-6 and TRBJ2-7, the full variable domain reads DAGVTQSPTHLIKTRGQQVTLRCSPKSGHDTVSWYQQALGQGPQFIFQYYEEEERQRGNFPDRFSGHQFPNYSSELNVNALLLGDSALYLCASSPPGQDEQYFGPGTRLTVT.

Remarks on this clonotype: The junction departs from the called germline gene at one end, perhaps through a read error. The chain couples TRBV11-3 to TRBJ2-5, with 8 bases identical to TRBD1. Germline V CDR1 and CDR2: SGHNT, YENEEA. The CDR3 length is 16 residues. CDR3 amino acids: CTSSSPGTGVKETQYF. The CDR3 DNA reads as TGTACCAGCAGCTCCCCCGGGACAGGAGTCAAAGAGACCCAGTACTTC.

A note on this clonotype: With a much larger clone just one base away, this may be a read error. V gene TRBV6-2 or TRBV6-3 combines with J gene TRBJ2-4; tentatively, D is TRBD2 (6 bases). The V gene's germline CDR1 is MNHEY and CDR2 SVGEGT. The CDR3 spans 17 residues. The CDR3 protein is CTSSYSTGVAVKNIQYF. CDR3 in DNA: TGTACCAGCAGTTACTCGACGGGGGTTGCGGTCAAAAACATTCAGTACTTC.

As concerns this clonotype: One end of the junction does not line up with germline, which may come from a read error. The chain links TRBV6-1 to TRBJ2-3; no clear D. This CDR3 spans 13 amino acids. Germline CDR1 MNHNS, CDR2 SASEGT. The CDR3 protein is CTSSSGGVDTQYF. The CDR3 bases are TGTACCAGCAGTTCAGGCGGCGTGGATACGCAGTATTTT.

On this clonotype: A clone one base away is much larger, so this may be a read error. The chain combines TRBV20-1 with TRBJ2-1; 13 nucleotides align to TRBD2. This CDR3 comprises 17 residues. The V segment lost 5 bases and the J segment 1 base; nucleotides outside the gene matches: 8. Germline loops: CDR1 DFQATT, CDR2 SNEGSKA (reference sequence). This CDR3 reads CSASRTSGGGSYNEQFF. CDR3 nucleotide sequence: TGCAGTGCTTCCCGGACTAGCGGGGGCGGATCCTACAATGAGCAGTTCTTC.

Worth noting for this clonotype: The conserved phenylalanine or tryptophan is not found at the CDR3 terminus, so this likely reflects a read error. This chain uses TRBV20-1 with TRBJ1-1, with D possibly TRBD1 on 6 matching bases. Trimming stripped 6 bases from V and 4 bases from J, with 12 bases between. Germline CDR1 is DFQATT and CDR2 is SNEGSKA (reference sequence). The CDR3 is 12 amino acids. The CDR3 sequence is CSAPGQITEAFY. The DNA of the CDR3 is TGCAGTGCCCCCGGACAGATCACTGAAGCTTTCTAT.

A remark on this clonotype: No conserved phenylalanine or tryptophan ends this CDR3, so it is likely a read error. The limits of the CDR3 on the DNA are not certain, so only TCRdb's listed CDR3 is given. V and J are TRBV20-1 and TRBJ2-5; the table's TRBD1 call for D was not verified on the DNA. Including both end residues, the CDR3 is 14 amino acids long. Looked up from germline, CDR1 is DFQATT and CDR2 is SNEGSKA (reference sequence). The CDR3 sequence: CSASGGLYQETQYS.

Note on this clonotype: The junction departs from germline at one end; a sequencing error may be responsible. The chain couples TRBV12-3 or TRBV12-4 to TRBJ1-5; D not certain. This CDR3 region has 14 residues. The DNA of the CDR3 is TGTGTCAGCAGTTTGGGCTGGGGTGGACAGCCCCAGCATTTT. This sequence encodes CVSSLGWGGQPQHF.

About this clonotype: One end of the junction fails to match germline, which may point to a read error. The rearrangement links TRBV11-2 to TRBJ2-5, with D perhaps assigned TRBD1 or TRBD2 (6 bases each). CDR3 length equals 13 residues. Germline V gene data show CDR1 as SGHAT and CDR2 as FQNNGV. The CDR3: CATSSIGGGTQYF. The CDR3 DNA reads TGTGCCACCAGCTCTATAGGGGGAGGGACCCAGTACTTC.

This clonotype was counted between two and nine times. A junction boundary mismatches the germline segment, possibly from a read error. This rearrangement joins TRBV12-3 or TRBV12-4 to TRBJ1-3; TRBD1 agrees at 10 bases. The CDR3 is made up of 15 amino acids. In DNA form, the CDR3 reads TGTGTCAGCAGCCCGGGACAGGGGAAGGGAAACACCATATATTTT. Protein: CVSSPGQGKGNTIYF.

The chain uses TRBV11-3 and TRBJ1-2; tentatively, D is TRBD1 (5 bases). In germline, CDR1 is SGHNT, CDR2 YENEEA. Trimming removed 7 bases from V and 7 bases from J, with 16 bases in between. The CDR3 sequence is 13 residues long. CDR3 in amino acids: CASTKRQRAGYTF. DNA for the CDR3: TGTGCCAGCACCAAGCGACAGAGGGCTGGCTACACCTTC.

This clonotype came up many times. V and J are TRBV6-1 and TRBJ2-1; D is undetermined. Deletions cut 7 bases from V and 10 bases from J, with 11 bases between. The germline V gene encodes CDR1 MNHNS and CDR2 SASEGT. CDR3 size: 11 residues. The CDR3 DNA reads as TGTGCCAGCAAGGAGACGATCGAGCAGTTCTTC. Translation: CASKETIEQFF.

This clonotype appeared a single time. The V call is TRBV29-1, the J call TRBJ2-7; no clear D gene. The CDR3 is 14 amino acids. Germline V gene data show CDR1 as SQVTM and CDR2 as ANQGSEA. The CDR3 protein is CSAIEQAHYYEQYF. The CDR3, as DNA: TGCAGTGCGATCGAGCAGGCCCACTACTACGAGCAGTACTTC.

To note about this clonotype: Its ends do not fully match the called genes, so a read error is possible. The chain employs TRBV29-1 and TRBJ2-5, with D unresolved. The V gene's germline CDR1 is SQVTM and CDR2 ANQGSEA. The CDR3 is 12 residues long. The CDR3 nucleotides read TGCAGCGTACGTCCAGACCAAGAGACCCAGTGCTTC. This translates into CSVRPDQETQCF.

On this clonotype itself: The germline gene is not matched at one end of the junction; a read error may be the cause. This chain joins TRBV20-1 and TRBJ1-2; D gene uncertain. The CDR3 has 15 amino acids. CDR1 DFQATT and CDR2 SNEGSKA come from the germline V gene (reference sequence). The DNA of the CDR3 is TGCAATGCTAGAGATCCCAGAGACGCTAACTATGGCAACACCTTC. It specifies CNARDPRDANYGNTF.

This clonotype appeared once. A much bigger clone sits one base away, suggesting this may be a read error. This chain joins TRBV12-3 or TRBV12-4 and TRBJ1-5; no firm D call. This CDR3 region has 14 residues. The CDR3 is CVSRESESNQPQHF. In nucleotides, the CDR3 is TGTGTCAGCAGAGAGAGTGAGAGCAATCAGCCCCAGCATTTT.

This chain uses TRBV11-3 with TRBJ2-5; D possibly matches TRBD1 or TRBD2 (6 bases each). Trimming stripped 6 bases from V and 1 base from J, with 24 bases between. From germline, CDR1 is SGHNT and CDR2 YENEEA. CDR3 length: 18 amino acids. The CDR3 spells CASSSRSRGRGFQETQYF. The CDR3 DNA sequence: TGTGCCAGCAGTTCGCGGAGTCGGGGGCGTGGGTTCCAAGAGACCCAGTACTTC.

This clonotype was detected ten times or more. The chain recombines TRBV6-2 or TRBV6-3 with TRBJ2-2, with a tentative D call TRBD2 (5 bases). The CDR3 totals 15 residues. CDR1 is MNHEY, CDR2 SVGEGT, per germline. Trimming took off 2 bases at V and 2 bases at J, with 9 bases between the two ends. CDR3 in DNA: TGTGCCAGCAGTTACGCGGGCAGAAACACCGGGGAGCTGTTTTTT. Its translation is CASSYAGRNTGELFF.

A note on this clonotype: One junction end disagrees with the germline gene, perhaps due to a read error. The chain joins TRBV6-6 to TRBJ2-3; unclear D gene. There are 13 residues in the CDR3. CDR1 MNHNY and CDR2 SVGAGI come from the germline V gene (reference sequence). This CDR3 reads CASSDRVGHTQYF. Here the CDR3 DNA reads TGTGCTAGCAGTGACCGAGTAGGGCATACGCAGTATTTT.

This clonotype was picked up many times. The CDR3 reads CSVGDRRGTNYGYTF. The DNA for the CDR3 is TGCAGCGTGGGGGACAGACGGGGGACTAACTATGGCTACACCTTC. The V gene is TRBV29-1, the J gene TRBJ1-2; the match to TRBD1 covers 7 bases. Losses at the gene ends were 6 bases for V and 0 bases for J; bases not matched to a gene: 10. This CDR3 is built from 15 residues. Germline-derived CDR1 and CDR2 are SQVTM and ANQGSEA. The variable domain in full, completed from reference TRBV29-1 and TRBJ1-2, reads SAVISQKPSRDICQRGTSLTIQCQVDSQVTMMFWYRQQPGQSLTLIATANQGSEATYESGFVIDKFPISRPNLTFSTLTVSNMSPEDSSIYLCSVGDRRGTNYGYTFGSGTRLTVV.

Regarding this clonotype: One end of the junction is discordant with germline, which a read error may explain. The chain couples TRBV4-2 to TRBJ2-6; possibly TRBD1 for D (5 bases). Looked up from germline, CDR1 is LGHNA and CDR2 is YNFKEQ. The CDR3 contains 14 residues. Written as DNA, the CDR3 is TGTGTCAGCAACCAGGGCCATGGGACCAACGTCCTGACTTTC. It codes for CVSNQGHGTNVLTF.

CDR3 in amino acids: CSSSAGQGDYGYTF. In DNA, the CDR3 is TGTTCTAGCAGTGCAGGACAGGGGGACTATGGCTACACCTTC. V gene TRBV6-1 combines with J gene TRBJ1-2; 10 bases fit TRBD1. Looked up from germline, CDR1 is MNHNS and CDR2 is SASEGT. The CDR3 is made up of 14 amino acids.

The chain links TRBV20-1 to TRBJ2-1; 12 nucleotides align to TRBD2. Trimming cost V 7 bases and J 8 bases; bases outside gene matches: 3. The CDR3 contains 12 residues. Germline V gene data show CDR1 as DFQATT and CDR2 as SNEGSKA (reference sequence). CDR3 sequence reads: CSVGLAGDEQFF. Here the CDR3 DNA reads TGCAGTGTGGGACTAGCGGGCGATGAGCAGTTCTTC.

The rearrangement links TRBV10-2 to TRBJ2-7; D may be TRBD1 or TRBD2 (5 bases each). The CDR3 totals 15 residues. V was shortened by 6 bases and J by 2 bases, with 17 bases between the two germline ends. Germline V gene sequence: CDR1 WSHSY, CDR2 SAAADI. The CDR3 here is CASSPRSGTAYEQYF. CDR3 DNA: TGCGCCAGCAGCCCTCGTTCCGGGACCGCCTACGAGCAGTACTTC.

The rearrangement joins TRBV13 to TRBJ1-6, with TRBD1 identical over 7 bases. Germline CDR1 is PRHDT and CDR2 is FYEKMQ (reference sequence). The CDR3 has 17 amino acids. J lost 7 bases, V lost 3 bases, and 12 bases had no gene match. CDR3 sequence: CASSLGPPGQINSPLHF. DNA of the CDR3: TGTGCCAGCAGCTTGGGGCCACCGGGACAGATAAATTCACCCCTCCACTTT. Supplemented by reference TRBV13 and TRBJ1-6, the full variable domain reads AAGVIQSPRHLIKEKRETATLKCYPIPRHDTVYWYQQGPGQDPQFLISFYEKMQSDKGSIPDRFSAQQFSDYHSELNMSSLELGDSALYFCASSLGPPGQINSPLHFGNGTRLTVT.

Notes on this clonotype: It may be a read error: a sequence one base away is much more abundant. The chain uses TRBV20-1 and TRBJ2-7; D perhaps matches TRBD2 (5 bases). Per the germline V gene, CDR1 is DFQATT and CDR2 is SNEGSKA (reference sequence). This CDR3 contains 14 residues. Trimming removed 4 bases at V and 3 bases at J, with 16 bases between. The CDR3: CSAMDTEGSYEQYF. The CDR3 DNA is TGCAGTGCTATGGATACAGAGGGCAGCTACGAGCAGTACTTC.

Turning to this clonotype: Given a much more abundant clone one base away, this may be a read error. This chain uses TRBV20-1 with TRBJ2-3; D is uncertain. CDR3 length equals 16 residues. With 0 bases removed from V and 5 bases from J, the gap between germline ends came to 18 bases. CDR1 and CDR2 (germline): DFQATT, SNEGSKA (reference sequence). Written as DNA, the CDR3 is TGCAGTGCTAGAGATGTGGGCGCTCGGACGGTAGATACGCAGTATTTT. As protein: CSARDVGARTVDTQYF.

The gene calls are TRBV7-2 and TRBJ2-3; 14 nucleotides match TRBD2. This CDR3 contains 16 residues. The ends lost 1 base at V and 6 bases at J; junction bases unmatched: 3. Germline V lookup: CDR1 SGHTA, CDR2 FQGNSA. This chain's CDR3 is CASSLVGTSGSDTQYF. The DNA for the CDR3 is TGTGCCAGCAGCTTAGTTGGGACTAGCGGGAGTGATACGCAGTATTTT.

About this clonotype: Because the CDR3 is missing its conserved closing phenylalanine or tryptophan, this is likely a read error. The V gene is TRBV6-5, the J gene TRBJ2-7; TRBD1 agrees at 8 bases. CDR1 is MNHEY, CDR2 SVGAGI, per germline. The CDR3 has 15 amino acids. The V gene end was trimmed by 5 bases and the J gene end by 4 bases; junction bases not matched to a gene: 10. In nucleotides, the CDR3 is TGTGCCAGCAGTCCCCTAGGACAGGGCAGATACGAGCAGTACCTC. Translating it yields CASSPLGQGRYEQYL.

This clonotype was found once. At one end the junction does not follow the germline gene, possibly because of a read error. The CDR3 loop reads CASRHTGNTIYF. The CDR3 DNA follows: TGTGCCAGCAGGCATACTGGAAACACCATATACTTT. J is TRBJ1-3 and V is TRBV11-3, with no clear D. The length of the CDR3 is 12 residues. In germline, CDR1 is SGHNT, CDR2 YENEEA.